Listed here is a single T cell receptor (beta chain). CDR1 is LGHDT, CDR2 YNNKEL, per germline (reference sequence). The CDR3 extends over 12 amino acids. Used for diagnoses were clinical symptoms, serum thyroxine and TRAb, thyroid ultrasound and orbital computed tomography. This entry is derived from a study of T cells in Graves' hyperthyroidism and ophthalmopathy. Background on the study: At the time of initial diagnosis and before any treatment, peripheral blood was collected.

From RNA transcripts, TCR beta CDR3 regions were amplified. HTBI primers drove first-round RT-PCR of the TCR CDR3. TCRdb fed the multiplex PCR reads into MiXCR, producing one record per CDR3 protein. This table holds approximately 530,000 distinct CDR3 sequences, approximately 15% found once. The source material was blood. This chain connects TRBV3-1 to TRBJ2-3; D unresolved. The J call may be in error: the DNA end matches TRBJ1-5 better. The receptor was isolated from a woman between 18 and 30 years old with Graves' hyperthyroidism. The CDR3 loop reads CASSLGPDTQHF. CDR3 nucleotide sequence: TGTGCCAGCAGCCTCGGTCCGGATACGCAGCATTTT.